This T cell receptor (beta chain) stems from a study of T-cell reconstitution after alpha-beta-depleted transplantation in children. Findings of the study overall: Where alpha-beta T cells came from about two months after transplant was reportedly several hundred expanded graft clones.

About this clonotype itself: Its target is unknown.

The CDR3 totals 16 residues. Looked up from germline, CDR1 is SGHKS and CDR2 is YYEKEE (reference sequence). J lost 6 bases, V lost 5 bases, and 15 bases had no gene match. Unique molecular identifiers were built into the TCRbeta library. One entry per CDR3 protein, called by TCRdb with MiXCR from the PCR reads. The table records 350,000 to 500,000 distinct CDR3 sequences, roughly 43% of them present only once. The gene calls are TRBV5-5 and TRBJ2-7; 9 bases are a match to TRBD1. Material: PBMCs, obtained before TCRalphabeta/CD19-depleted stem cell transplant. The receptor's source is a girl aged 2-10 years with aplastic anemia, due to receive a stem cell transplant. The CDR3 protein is CASSSEPGQGLFEQYF. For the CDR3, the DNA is TGTGCCAGCAGTTCCGAACCGGGACAGGGTCTCTTCGAGCAGTACTTC.